This T cell receptor (beta chain) was sequenced in a study of blood T cell repertoires in COVID-19. Overall study context: T cells, B-cell-depleted T cells, or PBMCs provided the cDNA or gDNA that served as material.

Data came from immunoSEQ multiplex PCR; TCRdb stores just in-frame clones and leaves some out. The table shows around 220,000 clones, with around 87% occurring only once. The CDR3 extends over 12 amino acids. V lost 4 bases and J lost 9, with 14 bases in between. Germline lookup yields CDR1 SGDLS and CDR2 YYNGEE. This sequence was found in a man aged 30 to 45 who had been exposed to COVID-19. Sequencing was performed on PBMCs or T cells enriched from blood (not recorded which). This chain uses TRBV9 with TRBJ2-7, with D unclear. The chain's CDR3 is CASSPDGRRQYF. CDR3 sequence (DNA): TGTGCCAGCAGCCCAGACGGTCGGAGGCAGTACTTC.